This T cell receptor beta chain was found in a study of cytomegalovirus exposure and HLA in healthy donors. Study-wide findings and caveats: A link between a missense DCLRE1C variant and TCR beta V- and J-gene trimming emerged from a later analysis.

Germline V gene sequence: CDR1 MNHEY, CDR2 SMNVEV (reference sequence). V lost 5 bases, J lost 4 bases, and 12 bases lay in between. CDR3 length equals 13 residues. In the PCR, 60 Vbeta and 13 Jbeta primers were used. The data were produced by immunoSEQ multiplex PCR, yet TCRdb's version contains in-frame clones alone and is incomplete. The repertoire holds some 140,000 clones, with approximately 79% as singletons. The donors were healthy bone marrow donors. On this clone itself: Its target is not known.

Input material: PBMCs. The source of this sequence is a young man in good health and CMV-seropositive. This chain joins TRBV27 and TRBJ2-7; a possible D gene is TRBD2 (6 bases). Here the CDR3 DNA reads TGTGCCAGCAGTAACAAGGGAGGATACGAGCAGTACTTC. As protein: CASSNKGGYEQYF.